The sequence of this TCR beta chain was determined in a study of tumor and adjacent non-tumor tissue in lung cancer (dated by TCRdb to the late 2010s). Context from the whole study: Patients with adenocarcinoma (approximately 12), squamous cell carcinoma (2) and small cell lung cancer (1) were included in the cohort. Among the 15 or so patients, ages ranged from roughly 31 to 76 years, approximately ten were men and 5 were women, and disease was TNM stage I to III. In total, sequencing yielded 100 million to 150 million productive TCRbeta reads, which works out to an average of approximately 4.2 million reads per sample. Bulk TCRbeta repertoires were compared between lung tumor tissue and matched distant non-tumor lung tissue obtained from approximately 15 lung cancer patients. TCRbeta CDR3 sequencing was performed on 25 to 35 paired specimens, with one tumor sample and one normal lung sample collected per patient. The paper's findings and limits, for the study overall: With only about 16 patients in the cohort, the authors noted that larger samples and more detailed clinical data are needed. Significantly higher TCR diversity (inverse Simpson) was observed in tumor tissue than in normal lung tissue (approximately 440 vs 150, P = 0.0075, Mann-Whitney U test). Significantly higher TCR diversity was found in younger patients, and higher tumor TCR diversity was associated with shorter overall and disease-free survival. Peripheral blood was not sequenced, so blood TCRbeta repertoires in these lung cancer patients were not examined. Neither the sequencing platform nor unique molecular identifiers are named or mentioned anywhere in the methods. The top 100 clones accounted for a significantly larger cumulative portion of the repertoire in normal lung than in tumor tissue.

Libraries were prepared through multiplex PCR. Sequencing was carried out with an Illumina HiSeq 2500. TCRbeta libraries were constructed through three rounds of nested PCR with primers (Table S4) according to protocols adapted from ARM-PCR. Before sequencing, PCR products in the 200-500 bp range were cut out of the gel and cleaned up using the QIAquick gel extraction kit. On the authors' methods: Reads were cleaned using Trimmomatic, were merged into complete CDR3 sequences using FLASH, and were assigned to V(D)J germline segments using MiTCR. Clonal diversity was computed as the inverse Simpson's index with VDJtools. A read counted as productive if the sequence was in-frame and lacked a premature stop codon. The public reads were reprocessed in TCRdb via fastp at Q25 and MiXCR, keeping in-frame beta chains. Rows with one shared CDR3 protein collapse into an entry with the most common genes and DNA. Here the V and J calls rest on TCRdb's processing, not on the authors' analysis. For this sample there are about 110,000 distinct CDR3 sequences; about 80% appear just once. Approximately 22% of the sample is taken by the ten largest.

RNA was isolated from bulk, unsorted tissue, and RNA quality was assessed with a NanoDrop ND-1000 and an Agilent 2100. Donors were newly diagnosed lung cancer patients admitted for thoracic surgery in China between August and November 2014, without prior chemotherapy. Anyone who had undergone radiotherapy or chemotherapy before, or who had another cancer at the same time, was left out of the study. Pieces of surgical tissue measuring roughly 1-2.2 cm3 were kept in RNAlater solution and held at -80 degrees C until needed. Worth noting for this clonotype: The specificity of this receptor is unknown. Qualities for individual bases were not recorded, and no much larger clone is one base off.

Reading the germline V gene gives CDR1 SQVTM and CDR2 ANQGSEA. Taken from cysteine to phenylalanine, the CDR3 has 15 residues. Only the CDR3 part of the read is kept: 45 bases, read in frame from the first base. The germline ends are 22 bases apart after V is trimmed by 6 bases and J by 5 bases. Sequences were obtained from lung tumor tissue. The V and J genes are TRBV29-1 and TRBJ1-2; the D gene cannot be named for sure. The source of this sequence is a man between 65 and 85 years old with non-small cell lung cancer. CDR3 sequence: CSVMAGISYDYGYTF. Here is the DNA: TGCAGCGTGATGGCCGGAATTTCGTATGATTATGGCTACACCTTC.